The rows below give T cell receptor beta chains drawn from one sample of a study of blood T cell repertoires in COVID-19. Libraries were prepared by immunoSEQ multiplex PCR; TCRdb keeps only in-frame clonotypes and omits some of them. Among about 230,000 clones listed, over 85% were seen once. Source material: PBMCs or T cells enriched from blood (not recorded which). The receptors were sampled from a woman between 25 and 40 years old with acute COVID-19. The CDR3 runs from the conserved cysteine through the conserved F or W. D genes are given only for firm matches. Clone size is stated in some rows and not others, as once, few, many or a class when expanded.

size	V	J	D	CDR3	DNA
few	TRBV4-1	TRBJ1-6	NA	CASSFSGGSSYNSPLHF	TGCGCCAGCAGCTTCTCGGGGGGGAGCTCCTATAATTCACCCCTCCACTTT
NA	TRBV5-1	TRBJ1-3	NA	CASSSPDVKTENTIYF	TGCGCCAGCAGCTCCCCTGATGTGAAAACCGAGAACACCATATATTTT
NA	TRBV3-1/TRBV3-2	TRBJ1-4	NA	CASSHLGLENEKLFF	TGTGCCAGCAGCCACTTGGGACTGGAAAATGAAAAACTGTTTTTT
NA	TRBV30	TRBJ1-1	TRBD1	CAWSVQGRANTEAFF	TGTGCCTGGAGTGTACAGGGGCGGGCGAACACTGAAGCTTTCTTT
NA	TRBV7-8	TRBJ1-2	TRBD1	CASSLVGQRLIRPGTF	TGTGCCAGCAGCTTAGTGGGACAGAGACTCATCCGGCCGGGGACCTTC
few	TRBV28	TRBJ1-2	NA	CASSGDILISGYTF	TGTGCCAGCAGTGGGGACATACTTATTTCGGGCTACACCTTC
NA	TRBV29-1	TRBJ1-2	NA	CSVDSGQGLGYGYTF	TGCAGCGTTGATAGTGGTCAGGGGCTTGGATATGGCTACACCTTC
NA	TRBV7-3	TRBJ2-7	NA	CASSSLSYEQYF	TGTGCCAGCAGCTCCCTATCCTACGAGCAGTACTTC
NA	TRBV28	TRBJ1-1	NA	CASNLIAGKAEAFF	TGTGCCAGCAACCTGATTGCGGGAAAGGCGGAAGCTTTCTTT
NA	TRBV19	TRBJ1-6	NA	CASSIKGWETSSYNSPLHF	TGTGCCAGTAGTATAAAGGGATGGGAGACGAGCTCCTATAATTCACCCCTCCACTTT
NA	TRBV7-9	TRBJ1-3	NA	CASSLAGSGNTIYF	TGTGCCAGCAGCCTGGCGGGTTCTGGAAACACCATATATTTT
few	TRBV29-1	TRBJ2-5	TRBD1	CSATDRGGETQYF	TGCAGTGCTACGGACAGGGGGGGGGAGACCCAGTACTTC
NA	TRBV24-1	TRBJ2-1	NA	CATSDFIDEQFF	TGTGCCACCAGTGATTTCATTGATGAGCAGTTCTTC
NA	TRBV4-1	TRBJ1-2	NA	CASSQDNAGLYGYTF	TGCGCCAGCAGCCAAGATAACGCAGGACTCTATGGCTACACCTTC
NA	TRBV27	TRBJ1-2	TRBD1	CASSDQDRPNYGYTF	TGTGCCAGCAGTGACCAGGACAGGCCAAACTATGGCTACACCTTC
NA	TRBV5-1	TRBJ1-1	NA	CASSLVLGGRAEAFF	TGCGCCAGCAGCTTGGTATTGGGGGGAAGGGCTGAAGCTTTCTTT
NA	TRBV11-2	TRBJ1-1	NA	CASSPAERTGRTEAFF	TGTGCCAGCAGCCCTGCTGAGCGCACAGGCCGTACTGAAGCTTTCTTT
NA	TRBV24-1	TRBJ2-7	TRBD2	CATAQGAGGGLSYEQYF	TGTGCCACCGCCCAAGGGGCGGGGGGAGGGCTTTCCTACGAGCAGTACTTC
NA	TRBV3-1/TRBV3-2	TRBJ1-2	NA	CASSQPTGRENYGYTF	TGTGCCAGCAGCCAACCCACAGGGCGCGAGAACTATGGCTACACCTTC
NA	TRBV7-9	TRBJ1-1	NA	CASTGGNTEAFF	TGTGCCAGCACGGGGGGCAACACTGAAGCTTTCTTT
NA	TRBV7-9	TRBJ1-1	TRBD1	CASSPDRDTEAFF	TGTGCCAGCAGCCCGGACAGGGACACTGAAGCTTTCTTT
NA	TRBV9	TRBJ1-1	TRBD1	CASSARGDRGFEAAEAFF	TGTGCCAGCAGCGCAAGAGGAGACAGGGGTTTCGAGGCCGCTGAAGCTTTCTTT
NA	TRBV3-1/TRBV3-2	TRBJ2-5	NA	CASSQDRAQETQYF	TGTGCCAGCAGCCAAGACCGCGCCCAAGAGACCCAGTACTTC
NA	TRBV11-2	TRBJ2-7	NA	CASSLVRGFAYEQYF	TGTGCCAGCAGCTTAGTAAGGGGATTTGCCTACGAGCAGTACTTC
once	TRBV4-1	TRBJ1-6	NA	CASSRERRASYNSPLHF	TGCGCCAGCAGCCGTGAGCGCAGGGCCTCCTATAATTCACCCCTCCACTTT
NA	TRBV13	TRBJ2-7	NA	CASSPRDIPYEQYF	TGTGCCAGCAGCCCCCGGGACATACCCTACGAGCAGTACTTC
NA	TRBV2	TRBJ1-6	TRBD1	CASKQGQGFSPLHF	TGTGCCAGCAAGCAGGGACAGGGGTTTTCACCCCTCCACTTT
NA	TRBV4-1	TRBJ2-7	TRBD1	CASSHWTGSSSYEQYF	TGCGCCAGCAGCCACTGGACAGGTTCAAGCTCCTACGAGCAGTACTTC
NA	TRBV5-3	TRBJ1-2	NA	CARSPNRRVHYGYTF	TGTGCCAGAAGCCCAAATCGCAGGGTTCACTATGGCTACACCTTC